This T cell receptor beta chain was documented in a study of CD8 T cells in ankylosing spondylitis. Findings and caveats of the study: The authors reported significant enrichment of disease-linked clones in matched ankylosing spondylitis synovial fluid. Relatively rare in peripheral blood, disease-linked clones were also CD8+. A TCR beta motif made of several highly homologous variants seemed typical of ankylosing spondylitis blood.

TCRdb used MiXCR to reprocess the 5' RACE reads, holding one entry per CDR3 protein. Here the sample spans around 450,000 distinct CDR3 sequences, 25% to 30% being singletons. Between the trimmed V and J ends, which lost 4 bases and 5 bases, there was a span of 11 bases. The CDR3 runs to 13 residues. Germline CDR1 and CDR2: LNHNV and YYDKDF (reference sequence). As for this clonotype: Its antigen remains unknown.

Sequenced input: blood, either unsorted or a sorted T cell fraction (not recorded which). This sequence originates from a male donor with ankylosing spondylitis. V and J are TRBV15 and TRBJ2-5; maybe TRBD1 (6 bases). The CDR3 reads CATSTGVRETQYF. CDR3 coding DNA: TGTGCCACCAGCACAGGGGTTCGGGAGACCCAGTACTTC. The full variable domain, in which reference TRBV15 and TRBJ2-5 provide the parts outside the CDR3, is DAMVIQNPRYQVTQFGKPVTLSCSQTLNHNVMYWYQQKSSQAPKLLFHYYDKDFNNEADTPDNFQSRRPNTSFCFLDIRSPGLGDTAMYLCATSTGVRETQYFGPGTRLLVL.